The 17 T cell receptor beta chains below were found in one sample sequenced in a study of PD-1 blockade in classical Hodgkin lymphoma. This table comes from immunoSEQ multiplex PCR, and its TCRdb copy is limited to in-frame clones, with some not included. Of 15,000 to 20,000 clones listed, roughly nine tenths are singletons. Described time point: newly diagnosed, previously untreated cHL patient sample. Source material: peripheral blood mononuclear cells (PBMCs). The source of these receptors is a human donor with classical Hodgkin lymphoma.

CDR3 protein: CASSASRQHNQPQHF. The CDR3 region has the DNA TGTGCCAGCAGTGCATCGAGACAGCACAATCAGCCCCAGCATTTT. This sequence joins TRBV2 and TRBJ1-5; D is perhaps TRBD1 (5 bases). From germline, CDR1 is SNHLY and CDR2 FYNNEI. V lost 4 bases and J 3 bases, leaving 13 bases between the germline ends. CDR3 length: 15 amino acids. The entire variable domain, with the rest obtained from reference TRBV2 and TRBJ1-5, is as follows: EPEVTQTPSHQVTQMGQEVILRCVPISNHLYFYWYRQILGQKVEFLVSFYNNEISEKSEIFDDQFSVERPDGSNFTLKIRSTKLEDSAMYFCASSASRQHNQPQHFGDGTRLSIL.

The chain is built from TRBV6-5 and TRBJ2-2; D unclear. The germline gives CDR1 MNHEY, CDR2 SVGAGI. V shed 8 bases and J shed 4 bases, with 14 bases lying between them. The CDR3 spans 14 residues. The CDR3 here is CASRASTATGELFF. CDR3 DNA sequence: TGTGCCAGCCGCGCCAGCACAGCCACCGGGGAGCTGTTTTTT.

This clone turned up a few times. CDR3: CAISESEGAGNQPQHF. The CDR3, as DNA: TGTGCCATCAGTGAGTCAGAAGGGGCAGGCAATCAGCCCCAGCATTTT. The rearrangement uses TRBV10-3 and TRBJ1-5; the D gene is possibly TRBD1 (5 bases). CDR1 ENHRY and CDR2 SYGVKD come from the germline V gene. Trimming pared 0 bases from V and 2 bases from J, leaving 11 bases between. This CDR3 is 16 amino acids long.

V and J are TRBV19 and TRBJ2-6; TRBD1 aligns across 9 bases. The ends lost 7 bases at V and 2 bases at J; junction bases unmatched: 6. The germline CDR1 and CDR2 sequences are LNHDA and SQIVND (reference sequence). The CDR3 totals 16 residues. The CDR3: CASIRTGDPGANVLTF. The CDR3 DNA sequence: TGTGCCAGTATAAGGACAGGGGACCCTGGGGCCAACGTCCTGACTTTC.

V and J are TRBV10-3 and TRBJ1-5, with D perhaps matching TRBD1 (5 bases). The CDR3 extends over 13 amino acids. V lost 4 bases and J lost 9, with 13 bases in between. In germline, CDR1 is ENHRY, CDR2 SYGVKD. CDR3 nucleotide sequence: TGTGCCATCAGTGTCGCAGGGAGGACGCCCCAGCATTTT. Translated: CAISVAGRTPQHF.

V is TRBV27 and J is TRBJ2-1; 8 bases map to TRBD2. The CDR3 length is 15 residues. Germline loops: CDR1 MNHEY, CDR2 SMNVEV (reference sequence). The ends lost 4 bases at V and 0 bases at J; junction bases unmatched: 2. CDR3: CASSSSGSSYNEQFF. The CDR3 nucleotides read TGTGCCAGCAGTTCAAGCGGGAGCTCCTACAATGAGCAGTTCTTC.

The rearrangement links TRBV7-2 to TRBJ2-4, with 9 bases that match TRBD2. Germline V lookup: CDR1 SGHTA, CDR2 FQGNSA. This CDR3 has 16 residues. Trimming removed 5 bases from V and 6 bases from J; junction bases left unmatched: 11. As DNA, the CDR3 is TGTGCCAGCAGCCCAATTAGCGGGAGTTCGTCAAACATTCAGTACTTC. It specifies CASSPISGSSSNIQYF.

This sequence joins TRBV6-6 and TRBJ2-5, with 9 bases that match TRBD1. The CDR3 extends over 14 amino acids. The V gene's germline CDR1 is MNHNY and CDR2 SVGAGI (reference sequence). V gave up 6 bases and J gave up 5 bases; unmatched junction bases: 7. CDR3 protein: CASRPQGAGETQYF. The CDR3 DNA is TGTGCCAGCAGACCACAGGGGGCCGGCGAGACCCAGTACTTC.

The gene calls are TRBV6-6 and TRBJ1-4; D possibly corresponds to TRBD1 (5 bases). V lost 6 bases and J lost 5, with 13 bases in between. Per the germline V gene, CDR1 is MNHNY and CDR2 is SVGAGI (reference sequence). This CDR3 region has 14 residues. The CDR3 DNA reads TGTGCCAGCAGCCAACAACGACAGAATGAAAAACTGTTTTTT. This translates into CASSQQRQNEKLFF.

The chain employs TRBV4-3 and TRBJ2-5; 11 bases map to TRBD2. This CDR3 has 19 amino acids. Per germline, CDR1 LGHNA and CDR2 YSLEER. Unmatched junction bases numbered 13, after V lost 0 bases and J lost 4 bases. The DNA for the CDR3 is TGCGCCAGCAGCCAAGAACGGGTAGCGGGAGGGCCTATTCGAGAGACCCAGTACTTC. Protein: CASSQERVAGGPIRETQYF.

The gene calls are TRBV9 and TRBJ2-7, with 8 nucleotides matching TRBD2. The CDR3 has 15 amino acids. After removal of 0 bases from V and 2 bases from J, the junction contained 4 bases not matched to a gene. CDR1 SGDLS and CDR2 YYNGEE come from the germline V gene. The CDR3 loop is CASSVEAGGTYEQYF. The CDR3 region has the DNA TGTGCCAGCAGCGTAGAGGCGGGAGGTACCTACGAGCAGTACTTC.

This chain connects TRBV28 to TRBJ2-5; D gene unclear. CDR1 is MDHEN, CDR2 SYDVKM, per germline. CDR3 length equals 13 residues. Trimming pared 1 base from V and 5 bases from J, leaving 8 bases between. CDR3 sequence reads: CASSLYRMETQYF. CDR3 nucleotides: TGTGCCAGCAGTTTATATCGGATGGAGACCCAGTACTTC.

The rearrangement links TRBV7-2 to TRBJ2-7; D not certain. Trimming removed 3 bases at V and 7 bases at J, with 16 bases between. CDR1 and CDR2 from the germline V gene are SGHTA and FQGNSA. The CDR3 consists of 14 residues. The CDR3 sequence is CASSLSPDLGEQYF. The CDR3, as DNA: TGTGCCAGCAGCTTGTCCCCTGACTTGGGAGAGCAGTACTTC.

This clone was seen just once. The V gene is TRBV5-6, the J gene TRBJ1-2, with D unclear. Between the trimmed V and J ends, which lost 0 bases and 2 bases, there was a span of 5 bases. This CDR3 comprises 13 residues. In germline, CDR1 is SGHDT, CDR2 YYEEEE. The CDR3 sequence: CASSLGRNYGYTF. The DNA for the CDR3 is TGTGCCAGCAGCTTGGGGAGAAACTATGGCTACACCTTC. Drawing the rest from reference TRBV5-6 and TRBJ1-2, the complete variable domain is DAGVTQSPTHLIKTRGQQVTLRCSPKSGHDTVSWYQQALGQGPQFIFQYYEEEERQRGNFPDRFSGHQFPNYSSELNVNALLLGDSALYLCASSLGRNYGYTFGSGTRLTVV.

The chain is built from TRBV5-8 and TRBJ2-2, with 8 bases aligning to TRBD1. Germline CDR1 is SGHTS and CDR2 is YDEGEE. V was pared by 4 bases and J by 10 bases, with 12 bases of the junction left unmatched. This CDR3 has 15 amino acids. The CDR3 DNA reads as TGTGCCAGCAGCCTATGGACAGGGACCGTTGAGGAGCTGTTTTTT. It yields the protein CASSLWTGTVEELFF.

This clone was found once. V gene TRBV19 combines with J gene TRBJ1-5; D gene ambiguous. CDR3 size: 19 residues. The V and J ends lost 7 bases and 0 bases respectively, with 25 bases between them. Germline CDR1 reads LNHDA; CDR2 reads SQIVND (reference sequence). For the CDR3, the DNA is TGTGCCAGTAAGCCGGCTTCCACCTCTGGAATTAATAGCAATCAGCCCCAGCATTTT. Translation gives CASKPASTSGINSNQPQHF.

The chain couples TRBV14 to TRBJ1-4; 8 positions agree with TRBD1. Per the germline V gene, CDR1 is SGHDN and CDR2 is FVKESK. The CDR3 runs to 13 residues. V shed 4 bases and J 7 bases; nucleotides not matched to a gene: 2. CDR3 DNA: TGTGCCAGCAGCCCAGGGGGCGGTGAAAAACTGTTTTTT. As protein: CASSPGGGEKLFF.